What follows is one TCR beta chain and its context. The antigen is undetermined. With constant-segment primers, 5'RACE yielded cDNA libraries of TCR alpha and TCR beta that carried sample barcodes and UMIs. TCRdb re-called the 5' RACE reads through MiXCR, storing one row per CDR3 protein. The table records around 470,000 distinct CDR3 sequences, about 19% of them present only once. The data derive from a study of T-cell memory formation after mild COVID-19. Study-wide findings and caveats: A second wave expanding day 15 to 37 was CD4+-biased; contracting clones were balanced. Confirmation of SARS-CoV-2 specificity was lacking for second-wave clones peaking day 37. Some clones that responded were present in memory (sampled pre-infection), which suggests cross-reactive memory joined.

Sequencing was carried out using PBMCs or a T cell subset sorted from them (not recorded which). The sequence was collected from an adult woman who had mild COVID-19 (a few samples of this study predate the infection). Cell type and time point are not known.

The CDR3 nucleotides read TGTGCCAGCAGTTTTAAATGGGCAGGACGATACGAGCAGTACTTC. This translates into CASSFKWAGRYEQYF. The chain combines TRBV12-3 or TRBV12-4 with TRBJ2-7; D uncertain. This CDR3 is built from 15 residues. V was trimmed by 3 bases and J by 4 bases, leaving 16 bases between them.